The T cell receptor (beta chain) under discussion was sequenced for a study of Tregs in tolerant kidney transplant recipients. J gave up 0 bases and V 3 bases, and 0 bases lay outside the gene matches. The CDR3 has 16 amino acids. Germline CDR1 is LNHNV and CDR2 is YYDKDF (reference sequence). TCRdb's table, derived via immunoSEQ multiplex PCR, lists solely in-frame clones and lacks some. The top ten clones hold approximately 0.3% of a sample with some 74,000 clones, more than 85% of them seen once. The receptor was isolated from a human donor who received a combined kidney and bone marrow transplant. This specimen consisted of Tregs from blood, obtained before the transplant. This chain links TRBV15 with TRBJ2-1; 12 nucleotides agree with TRBD2. CDR3 DNA: TGTGCCACCAGCAGGACTAGCGGGAGCTCCTACAATGAGCAGTTCTTC. This codes for CATSRTSGSSYNEQFF.